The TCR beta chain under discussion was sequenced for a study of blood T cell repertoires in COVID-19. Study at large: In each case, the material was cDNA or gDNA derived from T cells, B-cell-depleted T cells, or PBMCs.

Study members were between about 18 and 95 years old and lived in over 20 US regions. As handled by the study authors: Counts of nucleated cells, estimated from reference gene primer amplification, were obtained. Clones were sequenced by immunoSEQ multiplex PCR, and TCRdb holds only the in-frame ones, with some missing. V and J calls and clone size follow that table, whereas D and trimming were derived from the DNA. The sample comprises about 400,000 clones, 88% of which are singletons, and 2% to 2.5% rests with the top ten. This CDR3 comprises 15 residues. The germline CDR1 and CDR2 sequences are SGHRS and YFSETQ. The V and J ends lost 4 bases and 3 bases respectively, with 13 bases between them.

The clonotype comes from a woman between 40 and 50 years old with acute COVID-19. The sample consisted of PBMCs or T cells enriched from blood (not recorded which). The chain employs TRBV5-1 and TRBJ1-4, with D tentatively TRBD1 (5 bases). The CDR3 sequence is CASSLSGLSNEKLFF. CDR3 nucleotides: TGCGCCAGCAGCCTCTCAGGGCTTTCTAATGAAAAACTGTTTTTT.